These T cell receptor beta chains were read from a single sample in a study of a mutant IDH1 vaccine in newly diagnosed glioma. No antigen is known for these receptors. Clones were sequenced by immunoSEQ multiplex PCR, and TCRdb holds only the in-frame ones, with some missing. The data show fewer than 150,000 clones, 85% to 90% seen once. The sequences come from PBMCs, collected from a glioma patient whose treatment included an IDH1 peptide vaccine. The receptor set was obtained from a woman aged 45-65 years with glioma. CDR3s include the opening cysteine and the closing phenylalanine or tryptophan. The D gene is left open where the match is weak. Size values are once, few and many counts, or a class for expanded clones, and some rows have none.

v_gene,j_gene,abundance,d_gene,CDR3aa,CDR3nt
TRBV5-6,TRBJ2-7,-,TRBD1,CASSLIRDRERISYEQYF,TGTGCCAGCAGCTTAATTAGGGACAGGGAAAGAATTTCCTACGAGCAGTACTTC
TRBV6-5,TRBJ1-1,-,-,CASSYGGTEAFF,TGTGCCAGCAGTTACGGAGGAACTGAAGCTTTCTTT
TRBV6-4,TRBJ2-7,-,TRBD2,CASSPGGGAFYEQYF,TGTGCCAGCAGTCCGGGCGGGGGGGCCTTTTACGAGCAGTACTTC
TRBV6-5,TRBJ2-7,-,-,CASRGGQNYEQYF,TGTGCCAGCAGGGGGGGACAGAACTACGAGCAGTACTTC
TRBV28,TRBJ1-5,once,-,CASSLIGLENQPQHF,TGTGCCAGCAGTTTGATAGGGCTGGAGAATCAGCCCCAGCATTTT
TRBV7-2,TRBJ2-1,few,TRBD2,CASRSGLAGAYNEQFF,TGTGCCAGCAGATCGGGACTAGCGGGGGCCTACAATGAGCAGTTCTTC
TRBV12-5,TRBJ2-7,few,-,CASGLVPGAYEQYF,TGTGCTAGTGGTTTGGTTCCAGGGGCCTACGAGCAGTACTTC
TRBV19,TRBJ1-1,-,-,CASSIAGSPGGEAFF,TGTGCCAGTAGTATAGCCGGCAGCCCGGGTGGTGAAGCTTTCTTT
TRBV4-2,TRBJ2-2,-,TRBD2,CASSQEPLAGGGTGELFF,TGTGCCAGCAGCCAAGAGCCCCTAGCGGGAGGAGGAACCGGGGAGCTGTTTTTT
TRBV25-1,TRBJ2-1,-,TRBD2,CASSGAASGGRHEQFF,TGTGCCAGCAGTGGGGCGGCCTCTGGCGGGAGACATGAGCAGTTCTTC
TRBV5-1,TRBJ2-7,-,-,CASSLGLGTRVPYEQYF,TGCGCCAGCAGCTTGGGGTTGGGGACACGGGTTCCCTACGAGCAGTACTTC
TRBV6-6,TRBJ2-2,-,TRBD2,CASIRTSANTGELFF,TGTGCCAGCATCCGGACTAGCGCGAACACCGGGGAGCTGTTTTTT
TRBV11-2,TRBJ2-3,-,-,CASSWGPSTDTQYF,TGTGCCAGCAGCTGGGGCCCTAGCACAGATACGCAGTATTTT
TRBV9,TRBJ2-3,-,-,CASSRRDGSTDTQYF,TGTGCCAGCAGTCGGCGGGACGGGAGCACAGATACGCAGTATTTT
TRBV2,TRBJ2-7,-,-,CASGSTYEQYF,TGTGCCAGCGGGTCTACCTACGAGCAGTACTTC
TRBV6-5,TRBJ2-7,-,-,CASSYSRLRPGHEQYF,TGTGCCAGCAGTTACTCGAGGCTCAGGCCCGGGCACGAGCAGTACTTC
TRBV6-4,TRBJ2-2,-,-,CATPKPGPGELFF,TGTGCCACTCCAAAACCGGGGCCCGGGGAGCTGTTTTTT
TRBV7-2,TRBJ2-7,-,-,CASSLSPGQGALGQYF,TGTGCCAGCAGCCTCTCCCCGGGACAAGGGGCCTTAGGGCAGTACTTC
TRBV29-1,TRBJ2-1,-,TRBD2,CSVGLASGRLAHEQFF,TGCAGCGTGGGGTTGGCTAGCGGGAGACTAGCCCATGAGCAGTTCTTC
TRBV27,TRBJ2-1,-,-,CASSLSHNLNEQFF,TGTGCCAGCAGTTTGAGTCACAACCTCAATGAGCAGTTCTTC
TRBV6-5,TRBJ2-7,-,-,CASSYLREQYF,TGTGCCAGCAGTTACCTCCGCGAGCAGTACTTC
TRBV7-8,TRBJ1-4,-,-,CASSLWGAGEKLFF,TGTGCCAGCAGCTTGTGGGGGGCGGGTGAAAAACTGTTTTTT
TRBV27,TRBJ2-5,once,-,CASRLQETQYF,TGTGCCAGCAGGCTCCAAGAGACCCAGTACTTC
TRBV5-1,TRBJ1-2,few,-,CASSLQGISAGYTF,TGCGCCAGCAGCTTACAGGGAATCTCCGCGGGCTACACCTTC
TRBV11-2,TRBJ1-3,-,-,CASSLRGNTIYF,TGTGCCAGCAGCTTACGTGGAAACACCATATATTTT
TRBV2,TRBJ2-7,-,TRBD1,CASSTPLRQGTYEQYF,TGTGCCAGCAGCACCCCACTTCGACAGGGGACCTACGAGCAGTACTTC
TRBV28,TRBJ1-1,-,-,CASVSSWNTEAFF,TGTGCCAGCGTTTCCTCTTGGAACACTGAAGCTTTCTTT
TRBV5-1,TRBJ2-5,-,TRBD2,CASSFGSGPVPQETQYF,TGCGCCAGCAGCTTTGGTAGCGGGCCGGTCCCTCAAGAGACCCAGTACTTC
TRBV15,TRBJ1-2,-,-,CATSRDRLNYGYTF,TGTGCCACCAGCAGAGATCGGCTCAACTATGGCTACACCTTC
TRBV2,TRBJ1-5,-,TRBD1,CASSFIPGQGSNQPQHF,TGTGCCAGCAGCTTTATTCCGGGACAGGGGAGCAATCAGCCCCAGCATTTT
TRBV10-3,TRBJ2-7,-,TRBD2,CAISEPHSGRIYEQYF,TGTGCCATCAGTGAGCCCCACAGCGGGAGAATCTACGAGCAGTACTTC
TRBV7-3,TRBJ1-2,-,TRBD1,CASSPDRGDGYTF,TGTGCCAGCAGCCCGGACAGGGGTGACGGCTACACCTTC
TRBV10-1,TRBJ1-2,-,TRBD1,CASRLQGARPYGYTF,TGCGCCAGCAGATTACAGGGGGCGCGGCCCTATGGCTACACCTTC
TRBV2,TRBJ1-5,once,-,CASLQGNDQPQHF,TGTGCCAGCCTTCAGGGTAATGACCAGCCCCAGCATTTT
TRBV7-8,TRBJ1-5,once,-,CASSFGPGANQPQHF,TGTGCCAGCAGCTTCGGTCCGGGGGCCAATCAGCCCCAGCATTTT
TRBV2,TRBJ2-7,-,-,CASKLQGSSYEQYF,TGTGCCAGCAAACTACAAGGAAGCTCCTACGAGCAGTACTTC
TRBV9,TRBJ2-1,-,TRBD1,CASSSGTGLYEQFF,TGTGCCAGCAGCTCTGGGACAGGGCTATACGAGCAGTTCTTC
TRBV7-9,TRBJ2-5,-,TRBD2,CASRPPLAGPQETQYF,TGTGCCAGCAGGCCCCCCCTAGCGGGACCTCAAGAGACCCAGTACTTC
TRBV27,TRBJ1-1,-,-,CASSSVGWGGGTEAFF,TGTGCCAGCAGTTCGGTCGGGTGGGGAGGGGGCACTGAAGCTTTCTTT
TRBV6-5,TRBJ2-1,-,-,CASSSSQINEQFF,TGTGCCAGCAGTTCCTCACAGATCAATGAGCAGTTCTTC
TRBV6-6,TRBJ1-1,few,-,CASSSSGGLGGTEAFF,TGTGCCAGCAGTTCCTCGGGGGGGCTCGGAGGCACTGAAGCTTTCTTT
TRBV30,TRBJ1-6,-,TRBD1,CAWSGQGRSPLHF,TGTGCCTGGAGTGGACAGGGACGATCACCCCTCCACTTT
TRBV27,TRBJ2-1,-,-,CASSLRGRGNEQFF,TGTGCCAGCAGCCTAAGAGGGAGGGGGAATGAGCAGTTCTTC
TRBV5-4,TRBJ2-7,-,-,CAFWDQSYEQYF,TGTGCCTTTTGGGACCAGAGCTACGAGCAGTACTTC
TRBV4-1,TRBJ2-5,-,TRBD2,CASQLRPGLVGQETQYF,TGCGCCAGCCAATTGCGACCGGGACTAGTAGGCCAAGAGACCCAGTACTTC
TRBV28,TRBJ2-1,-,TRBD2,CASSPHHGTSGLLYNEQFF,TGTGCCAGCAGTCCGCACCACGGGACTAGCGGGTTGCTGTACAATGAGCAGTTCTTC
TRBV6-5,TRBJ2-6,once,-,CASSPGDGGANVLTF,TGTGCCAGCAGTCCCGGGGATGGTGGGGCCAACGTCCTGACTTTC
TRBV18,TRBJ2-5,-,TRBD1,CASSPGQLETQYF,TGTGCCAGCTCACCGGGACAGCTGGAGACCCAGTACTTC
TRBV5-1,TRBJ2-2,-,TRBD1,CASSWVGTGASTGELFF,TGCGCCAGCAGCTGGGTGGGGACAGGGGCGAGCACCGGGGAGCTGTTTTTT
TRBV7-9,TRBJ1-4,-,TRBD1,CATARTGHEKLFF,TGTGCCACGGCCCGGACAGGGCATGAAAAACTGTTTTTT
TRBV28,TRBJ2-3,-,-,CASSPRNGPDTQYF,TGTGCCAGCAGTCCTCGGAACGGACCGGATACGCAGTATTTT
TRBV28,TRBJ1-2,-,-,CASSPPESFYGYTF,TGTGCCAGCAGTCCCCCGGAATCCTTCTATGGCTACACCTTC
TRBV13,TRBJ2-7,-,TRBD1,CASSPTTGFNDRGYEQYF,TGTGCCAGCAGCCCAACGACAGGGTTCAACGACCGTGGGTACGAGCAGTACTTC
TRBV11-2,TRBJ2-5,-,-,CASSLARGLQETQYF,TGTGCCAGCAGCTTAGCCCGGGGCCTCCAAGAGACCCAGTACTTC
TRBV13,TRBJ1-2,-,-,CASSLRVGGYTF,TGTGCCAGCAGCCTCAGGGTCGGGGGCTACACCTTC
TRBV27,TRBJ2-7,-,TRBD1,CASSLSGTVYEQYF,TGTGCCAGCAGTTTATCGGGGACAGTCTACGAGCAGTACTTC
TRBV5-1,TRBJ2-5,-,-,CASSLGQRGETQYF,TGCGCCAGCAGCTTGGGACAGAGGGGAGAGACCCAGTACTTC
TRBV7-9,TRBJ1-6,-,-,CASSPHPPALGSTLHF,TGTGCCAGCAGCCCACACCCCCCCGCTTTGGGGTCCACCCTCCACTTT
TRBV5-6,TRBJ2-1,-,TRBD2,CASRDRPREEGNEQFF,TGTGCCAGCAGGGATCGCCCTCGGGAGGAGGGTAATGAGCAGTTCTTC